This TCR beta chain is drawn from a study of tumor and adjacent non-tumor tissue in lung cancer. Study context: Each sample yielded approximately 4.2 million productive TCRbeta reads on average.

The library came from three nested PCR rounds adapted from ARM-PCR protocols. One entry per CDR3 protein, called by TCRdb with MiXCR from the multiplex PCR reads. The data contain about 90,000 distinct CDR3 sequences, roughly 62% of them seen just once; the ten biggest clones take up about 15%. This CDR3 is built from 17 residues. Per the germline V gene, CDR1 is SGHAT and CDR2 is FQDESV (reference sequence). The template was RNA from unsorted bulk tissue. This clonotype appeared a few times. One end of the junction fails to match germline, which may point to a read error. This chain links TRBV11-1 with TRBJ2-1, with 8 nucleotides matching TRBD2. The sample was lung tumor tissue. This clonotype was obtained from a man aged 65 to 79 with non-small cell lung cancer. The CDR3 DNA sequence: TGTGCCAGCAGTTGGTATCCAGCGGGAGTCCCCTACAATGAGCAGTTATTC. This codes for CASSWYPAGVPYNEQLF.